The 28 T cell receptor beta chains presented below share a single source sample, sequenced in a study of blood T cell repertoires in COVID-19. Produced via immunoSEQ multiplex PCR; TCRdb's table is partial and in-frame only. The sample holds approximately 75,000 clones; around 80% are singletons and the top ten take about 13%. Sequenced sample: peripheral blood. These receptors all stem from a man over 45 with COVID-19, enrolled during active disease.

The chain is built from TRBV19 and TRBJ1-2; D possibly corresponds to TRBD1 (5 bases). Between the trimmed V and J ends, which lost 6 bases and 5 bases, there was a span of 13 bases. This CDR3 has 13 residues. CDR1 LNHDA and CDR2 SQIVND come from the germline V gene (reference sequence). CDR3 loop: CASSPGPRYGYTF. DNA of the CDR3: TGTGCCAGTAGCCCAGGGCCTCGATATGGCTACACCTTC. The entire variable domain, with the rest obtained from reference TRBV19 and TRBJ1-2, is as follows: DGGITQSPKYLFRKEGQNVTLSCEQNLNHDAMYWYRQDPGQGLRLIYYSQIVNDFQKGDIAEGYSVSREKKESFPLTVTSAQKNPTAFYLCASSPGPRYGYTFGSGTRLTVV.

J is TRBJ2-1 and V is TRBV7-9, with 7 bases fitting TRBD2. The germline CDR1 and CDR2 sequences are SEHNR and FQNEAQ (reference sequence). CDR3 length: 16 amino acids. With 1 base clipped from V and 3 bases from J, the junction kept 6 bases outside the gene matches. The CDR3 nucleotides read TGTGCCAGCAGCTTAGAGGCGGGAGAGATCTACAATGAGCAGTTCTTC. Translated, it gives CASSLEAGEIYNEQFF.

V is TRBV3-1 (or the pseudogene TRBV3-2) and J is TRBJ2-7; 8 bases match TRBD1. The CDR3 loop spans 15 amino acids. Germline values: CDR1 LGHDT, CDR2 YNNKEL (reference sequence). V was pared by 4 bases and J by 7 bases, with 12 bases of the junction left unmatched. This CDR3 reads CASSLPGQGNGEQYF. The DNA of the CDR3 is TGTGCCAGCAGCCTCCCCGGACAGGGCAATGGGGAGCAGTACTTC.

As DNA, the CDR3 is TGTGCCAGCAGCGTAGCTGCGGGCGAAGAGACCCAGTACTTC. This codes for CASSVAAGEETQYF. The chain recombines TRBV9 with TRBJ2-5; TRBD2 is a possible D gene (5 bases). Germline V gene sequence: CDR1 SGDLS, CDR2 YYNGEE. Trimming pared 0 bases from V and 3 bases from J, leaving 9 bases between. There are 14 residues in the CDR3.

This chain uses TRBV19 with TRBJ2-2; 16 nucleotides line up with TRBD2. The CDR3 covers 16 residues. With V trimmed by 5 bases and J by 6 bases, 3 bases remained unmatched. Germline CDR1 reads LNHDA; CDR2 reads SQIVND (reference sequence). CDR3 amino acids: CASSSGLAGGAGELFF. The CDR3 DNA reads as TGTGCCAGTAGTTCGGGACTAGCGGGAGGGGCCGGGGAGCTGTTTTTT.

V gene TRBV11-3 combines with J gene TRBJ2-3, with D unclear. Trimming removed 0 bases at V and 0 bases at J, with 7 bases between. The CDR3 consists of 15 residues. The germline V gene has CDR1 SGHNT and CDR2 YENEEA. The DNA for the CDR3 is TGTGCCAGCAGCTTAGACGCGAAGAGCACAGATACGCAGTATTTT. Its protein is CASSLDAKSTDTQYF.

The gene calls are TRBV12-3 or TRBV12-4 and TRBJ2-1, with a tentative D call TRBD2 (5 bases). Trimming shortened V by 5 bases and J by 9 bases, and 11 bases separated the two germline ends. This CDR3 comprises 12 residues. The CDR3 bases are TGTGCCAGCAGTCCCGGACTGTTTGAGCAGTTCTTC. Translated: CASSPGLFEQFF.

The gene calls are TRBV30 and TRBJ1-3; no reliable D call. Trimming removed 3 bases from V and 0 bases from J, with 9 bases in between. Germline V gives CDR1 GTSNPN, CDR2 SVGIG (reference sequence). The CDR3 has 14 residues. The CDR3 here is CAWRARISGNTIYF. In nucleotides, the CDR3 is TGTGCCTGGAGGGCACGAATCTCTGGAAACACCATATATTTT.

A remark on this clone: This sample includes further DNA sequences coding for the same CDR3. The gene calls are TRBV5-1 and TRBJ1-4; D might be TRBD1 (5 bases). The CDR3 covers 14 residues. Germline V lookup: CDR1 SGHRS, CDR2 YFSETQ. V lost 5 bases and J lost 4, with 12 bases in between. This CDR3 reads CASSSDTVNEKLFF. CDR3 nucleotide sequence: TGCGCCAGCAGTTCGGACACCGTTAATGAAAAACTGTTTTTT.

The chain uses TRBV11-3 and TRBJ2-1, with 13 positions matching TRBD2. The J segment lost 10 bases and the V segment lost 5 bases, leaving 2 bases of the junction unmatched. CDR3 size: 13 residues. Germline lookup yields CDR1 SGHNT and CDR2 YENEEA. In nucleotides, the CDR3 is TGTGCCAGCAGCGGACTAGCGGGAGACGAGCAGTTCTTC. It translates to CASSGLAGDEQFF.

The chain employs TRBV11-2 and TRBJ2-5; 8 bases align to TRBD2. This CDR3 region has 14 residues. CDR1 is SGHAT and CDR2 is FQNNGV in the germline V gene. J was trimmed by 5 bases and V by 0 bases; bases with no gene match: 2. The CDR3, as DNA: TGTGCCAGCAGCTTAGATCGGGGGGGGGAGACCCAGTACTTC. Amino acids: CASSLDRGGETQYF.

The chain couples TRBV5-1 to TRBJ2-2; 13 bases match TRBD2. This CDR3 spans 20 amino acids. The V and J ends lost 5 bases and 0 bases, in that order; junction bases with no gene match: 13. Germline V CDR1 and CDR2: SGHRS, YFSETQ. The CDR3: CASSPLAGGRGYSNTGELFF. CDR3 nucleotide sequence: TGCGCCAGCAGTCCACTAGCGGGAGGGCGAGGGTATTCGAACACCGGGGAGCTGTTTTTT.

The chain combines TRBV9 with TRBJ1-1, with 10 nucleotides matching TRBD1. Germline trimming cut 4 bases from V and 4 bases from J; bases unmatched to any gene: 10. CDR1 is SGDLS, CDR2 YYNGEE, per germline. This CDR3 contains 16 residues. The CDR3 DNA sequence: TGTGCCAGCAGCCCCGGGACAGGGGTAAGATTCACTGAAGCTTTCTTT. Translation gives CASSPGTGVRFTEAFF.

V usage is TRBV5-6 and J usage is TRBJ1-1; 7 bases align to TRBD1. Germline V gene lookup returns CDR1 SGHDT and CDR2 YYEEEE. The CDR3 runs 14 residues. J gave up 0 bases and V 5 bases, and 4 bases lay outside the gene matches. The CDR3 DNA reads TGTGCCAGCAGTCCCGGGACAGTGAACACTGAAGCTTTCTTT. It is translated as CASSPGTVNTEAFF.

The chain links TRBV15 to TRBJ2-7; D might be TRBD1 (6 bases). Germline CDR1 is LNHNV and CDR2 is YYDKDF (reference sequence). V was trimmed by 0 bases and J by 3 bases, leaving 12 bases between them. The CDR3 runs 15 residues. The CDR3: CATSRDNDRIYEQYF. In nucleotides, the CDR3 is TGTGCCACCAGCAGAGATAACGACAGGATCTACGAGCAGTACTTC.

The V and J genes are TRBV2 and TRBJ2-1, with TRBD2 identical over 8 bases. With V trimmed by 4 bases and J by 6 bases, 5 bases remained unmatched. The CDR3 length is 14 residues. The germline V gene encodes CDR1 SNHLY and CDR2 FYNNEI. The CDR3 DNA is TGTGCCAGCAGTGTGAAGCGGGAGCGCAATGAGCAGTTCTTC. This codes for CASSVKRERNEQFF. Supplemented by reference TRBV2 and TRBJ2-1, the full variable domain reads EPEVTQTPSHQVTQMGQEVILRCVPISNHLYFYWYRQILGQKVEFLVSFYNNEISEKSEIFDDQFSVERPDGSNFTLKIRSTKLEDSAMYFCASSVKRERNEQFFGPGTRLTVL.

The chain uses TRBV19 and TRBJ2-7; tentative D call: TRBD1 (5 bases). The V end was cut by 4 bases, the J end by 3 bases, with 10 bases between. The CDR3 runs 13 residues. The germline V gene has CDR1 LNHDA and CDR2 SQIVND (reference sequence). CDR3: CASSRGQGYEQYF. CDR3 DNA: TGTGCCAGTAGTAGGGGCCAGGGCTACGAGCAGTACTTC.

This clone has only one observation. This chain uses TRBV28 with TRBJ2-4; 9 nucleotides match TRBD1. This CDR3 region has 16 residues. Germline loops: CDR1 MDHEN, CDR2 SYDVKM. V lost 4 bases and J lost 6; bases outside the gene matches: 10. Written as DNA, the CDR3 is TGTGCCAGCAGTTCCCACTCCGGGACAGGGAGAAACATTCAGTACTTC. Translation: CASSSHSGTGRNIQYF.

This rearrangement joins TRBV7-6 to TRBJ2-7, with D possibly matching TRBD1 (6 bases). This CDR3 has 16 amino acids. The germline V and J ends were trimmed by 6 bases and 0 bases, with 18 bases remaining between them. The V gene's germline CDR1 is SGHVS and CDR2 FNYEAQ. The CDR3 loop reads CASSREAQGASYEQYF. The CDR3 nucleotides read TGTGCCAGCAGTCGCGAGGCACAGGGCGCCTCCTACGAGCAGTACTTC.

The rearrangement uses TRBV28 and TRBJ2-7; the match to TRBD2 covers 8 bases. The germline CDR1 and CDR2 sequences are MDHEN and SYDVKM. The CDR3 length is 14 residues. The junction had 11 bases not matched to a gene; V was cut back by 6 bases and J by 7 bases. CDR3 in amino acids: CASSVGRALREQYF. CDR3 in DNA: TGTGCCAGCAGCGTCGGGAGGGCCTTGCGGGAGCAGTACTTC.

This clone was seen more than once but under ten times. V gene TRBV5-1 combines with J gene TRBJ2-1; 10 nucleotides line up with TRBD2. The ends lost 2 bases at V and 10 bases at J; junction bases unmatched: 12. This CDR3 contains 16 residues. Germline loops: CDR1 SGHRS, CDR2 YFSETQ. CDR3 sequence reads: CASSLWLAGDPNEQFF. The CDR3 DNA is TGCGCCAGCAGCTTATGGCTAGCGGGGGACCCTAACGAGCAGTTCTTC.

The J gene is TRBJ1-1, the V gene TRBV5-6; TRBD1 matches at 8 bases. Per the germline V gene, CDR1 is SGHDT and CDR2 is YYEEEE. CDR3 length equals 14 residues. V shed 3 bases, J shed 6 bases, and the junction held 7 bases outside the gene matches. Here the CDR3 reads CASSYYRGIAEAFF. In DNA form, the CDR3 reads TGTGCCAGCAGCTACTACAGGGGGATCGCTGAAGCTTTCTTT.

The chain couples TRBV6-1 to TRBJ1-1; 7 bases fit TRBD1. CDR1 is MNHNS, CDR2 SASEGT, per germline. The CDR3 length is 16 residues. V lost 4 bases to trimming and J lost 6 bases; unmatched junction nucleotides: 14. CDR3 in amino acids: CASSVPLGQGVAEAFF. The CDR3 DNA follows: TGTGCCAGCAGTGTGCCCTTGGGCCAGGGGGTGGCTGAAGCTTTCTTT.

The DNA of the CDR3 is TGTGCCAGCAGCCAAGATGGGGAGACTAGCGGGATGAAGCAGTACTTC. This sequence encodes CASSQDGETSGMKQYF. The chain carries TRBV4-2 and TRBJ2-7, with 11 bases aligning to TRBD2. This CDR3 has 16 residues. Germline V gene lookup returns CDR1 LGHNA and CDR2 YNFKEQ. Germline trimming cut 0 bases from V and 8 bases from J; bases unmatched to any gene: 9.

The rearrangement uses TRBV6-2 or TRBV6-3 and TRBJ2-6; D is undetermined. Trimming took off 2 bases at V and 0 bases at J, with 11 bases between the two ends. The germline V gene has CDR1 MNHEY and CDR2 SVGEGT. The CDR3 totals 17 residues. Written as DNA, the CDR3 is TGTGCCAGCAGTTACGGTAGCCTCAGCTCTGGGGCCAACGTCCTGACTTTC. This encodes CASSYGSLSSGANVLTF.

The V and J genes are TRBV14 and TRBJ1-3; D unclear. V lost 1 base to trimming and J lost 0 bases, with 4 bases between them. This CDR3 is built from 14 residues. CDR1 SGHDN and CDR2 FVKESK come from the germline V gene. The CDR3 here is CASSQGSSGNTIYF. CDR3 in DNA: TGTGCCAGCAGCCAAGGGAGCTCTGGAAACACCATATATTTT.

This sequence joins TRBV7-3 and TRBJ2-5, with D possibly matching TRBD1 (5 bases). With 2 bases removed from V and 4 bases from J, the gap between germline ends came to 14 bases. CDR1 SGHTA and CDR2 FQGTGA come from the germline V gene. The CDR3 sequence is 15 residues long. CDR3 DNA: TGTGCCAGCAGCTTATCCAGGGCCCCCAGAGAGACCCAGTACTTC. Protein: CASSLSRAPRETQYF. The full variable domain, with the rest looked up from reference TRBV7-3 and TRBJ2-5, is GAGVSQTPSNKVTEKGKYVELRCDPISGHTALYWYRQSLGQGPEFLIYFQGTGAADDSGLPNDRFFAVRPEGSVSTLKIQRTERGDSAVYLCASSLSRAPRETQYFGPGTRLLVL.

The CDR3, as DNA: TGTGCCAGCGGCGGGAGCTCCTACGAGCAGTACTTC. This translates into CASGGSSYEQYF. The V gene is TRBV9, the J gene TRBJ2-7, with 7 bases fitting TRBD2. Unmatched junction bases numbered 1, after V lost 7 bases and J lost 0 bases. Germline V gene data show CDR1 as SGDLS and CDR2 as YYNGEE. The CDR3 covers 12 residues.